The entry below gives a single T cell receptor beta chain sequence along with its context. Its cognate antigen is unknown. This sample is drawn from a study of siplizumab effects on memory and regulatory T cells. CDR3 size: 12 residues. V gave up 9 bases and J gave up 6 bases, with 15 bases separating them. Germline CDR1 MNHNS, CDR2 SASEGT. Here immunoSEQ multiplex PCR was the method, and the copy in TCRdb shows in-frame clones only, minus some. The table lists roughly 120,000 clones, more than 90% of them singletons, with around 1.3% in the top ten. Overall study results and limits: Siplizumab produced a significant drop in alloreactive sequences attributable to unstimulated CD4+ memory cells. Unstimulated subsets accounted for the mapping of only a minor share of the clones that were alloreactive.

This TCR was recovered from a human donor in good health. The chain links TRBV6-1 to TRBJ2-7; possibly TRBD1 or TRBD2 for D (5 bases each). Sequenced: CD4+ T cells sorted from blood. CDR3 bases: TGTGCCAGAGAGGGACCTTTCATCGAGCAGTACTTC. Translation gives CAREGPFIEQYF.